This note documents a single T cell receptor beta chain sequence. As yet, its antigen is unknown. This entry is derived from a study of shared clonotypes between healthy human individuals. The wider study: A donor's plate count was three for CD4 naive and three for CD4 memory; CD8 naive had two and CD8 memory one.

CDR3 length equals 16 residues. The V end lost 0 bases, the J end lost 0 bases, and 8 bases lay between the germline ends. CDR1 and CDR2 from the germline V gene are SGHAT and FQNNGV. Findings and caveats of the study: Shared clonotypes: approximately 4.5% naive CD4, around 4% naive CD8, 2% to 2.5% memory CD4, about 0.41% memory CD8. Against clonotypes common to all four donors, non-shared ones had lower generation probabilities.

Genomic DNA per cell subset filled all wells of several immunoSEQ plates. Using immunoSEQ multiplex PCR, the repertoire was profiled, and TCRdb retains in-frame clones only, with some absent. The sample shows roughly 700,000 clones, 74% of them seen only once. The sequencing input was memory CD4+ T cells sorted from blood. Subset reported: CD45RA-negative fraction. The clonotype was recovered from a woman aged 30 to 39 in good health. V is TRBV11-2 and J is TRBJ2-2; no clear D gene. CDR3 sequence reads: CASSLEDGSNTGELFF. Here the CDR3 DNA reads TGTGCCAGCAGCTTAGAGGACGGCTCGAACACCGGGGAGCTGTTTTTT.